This TCR beta chain was sequenced during a study of CD8 T cells in ankylosing spondylitis. Findings and caveats of the study: Significant enrichment of disease-linked clones was reportedly seen in matched ankylosing spondylitis synovial fluid. Seven to nine highly homologous variants made up a TCR beta motif, and this motif appeared characteristic of ankylosing spondylitis blood. With a CD8+ phenotype, disease-linked clones were relatively rare in peripheral blood. Previously reported in reactive arthritis synovial fluid and blood were some of the motif variants.

With molecular barcodes, quantitative 5'-RACE was used to make the TCR beta libraries. In TCRdb, the 5' RACE reads were re-called with MiXCR into one record per CDR3 protein. Among roughly 90,000 distinct CDR3 sequences listed, more than 8.5% were seen once. This clonotype was observed a few times. Its antigen is currently unknown. The germline V gene encodes CDR1 DFQATT and CDR2 SNEGSKA (reference sequence). Trimming cost V 8 bases and J 2 bases; bases outside gene matches: 2. CDR3 length: 12 amino acids. Sequences were obtained from blood, either unsorted or a sorted T cell fraction (not recorded which). The chain recombines TRBV20-1 with TRBJ1-5; 8 bases map to TRBD1. The sequence came from a male donor with ankylosing spondylitis. The chain's CDR3 is CSPGQGNQPQHF. The CDR3 bases are TGCAGTCCGGGACAGGGCAATCAGCCCCAGCATTTT.